What follows are 6 T cell receptor beta chains derived from one specimen sequenced in a study of blood T cell repertoires in COVID-19. Assay: immunoSEQ multiplex PCR; the TCRdb copy retains only in-frame clones and omits some. The table has under 300,000 clones, roughly 90% seen once. Source material: peripheral blood. The receptors derive from a woman in her thirties or forties who had recovered from COVID-19.

The chain has TRBV19 and TRBJ1-2; D ambiguous. Trimming shortened V by 3 bases and J by 3 bases, and 8 bases separated the two germline ends. This CDR3 spans 13 amino acids. Germline V lookup: CDR1 LNHDA, CDR2 SQIVND (reference sequence). CDR3 in DNA: TGTGCCAGTAGTATGGGCAGCCACTATGGCTACACCTTC. Translated, it gives CASSMGSHYGYTF.

This rearrangement joins TRBV6-2 or TRBV6-3 to TRBJ2-1, with 8 bases that match TRBD2. The CDR3 consists of 15 residues. Germline-derived CDR1 and CDR2 are MNHEY and SVGEGT. With 4 bases clipped from V and 6 bases from J, the junction kept 8 bases outside the gene matches. The CDR3 sequence: CASSSLGSGSNEQFF. The DNA for the CDR3 is TGTGCCAGCAGTTCCCTGGGGAGCGGGAGCAATGAGCAGTTCTTC.

The rearrangement uses TRBV9 and TRBJ2-2, with a weak D call TRBD1 (6 bases). This CDR3 region has 17 residues. Trimming stripped 0 bases from V and 0 bases from J, with 12 bases between. Germline loops: CDR1 SGDLS, CDR2 YYNGEE. The CDR3 is CASSVVGGPTNTGELFF. The CDR3 DNA sequence: TGTGCCAGCAGCGTAGTTGGGGGCCCGACGAACACCGGGGAGCTGTTTTTT.

This chain uses TRBV27 with TRBJ2-7; 13 bases line up with TRBD2. Germline CDR1 and CDR2: MNHEY and SMNVEV (reference sequence). J was trimmed by 1 base and V by 10 bases; bases with no gene match: 10. The CDR3 has 16 amino acids. Here the CDR3 reads CATSTSGRLASYEQYF. CDR3 sequence (DNA): TGTGCCACTTCGACTAGCGGGAGGCTCGCTTCCTACGAGCAGTACTTC.

This chain uses TRBV19 with TRBJ2-3; TRBD2 agrees at 10 bases. Germline CDR1 and CDR2: LNHDA and SQIVND (reference sequence). The CDR3 totals 17 residues. V lost 0 bases to trimming and J lost 1 base; unmatched junction nucleotides: 4. Here the CDR3 DNA reads TGTGCCAGTAGTATAGACCTAGGGACTAGCGGCACAGATACGCAGTATTTT. It specifies CASSIDLGTSGTDTQYF.

This clone was seen a few times. V is TRBV19 and J is TRBJ1-5; 8 nucleotides match TRBD1. Germline loops: CDR1 LNHDA, CDR2 SQIVND (reference sequence). With V trimmed by 6 bases and J by 5 bases, 9 bases remained unmatched. This CDR3 region has 15 residues. CDR3 sequence: CASSTYGQGHQPQHF. In DNA form, the CDR3 reads TGTGCCAGTAGCACCTACGGACAGGGCCATCAGCCCCAGCATTTT. Filled out from reference TRBV19 and TRBJ1-5, the complete variable domain reads DGGITQSPKYLFRKEGQNVTLSCEQNLNHDAMYWYRQDPGQGLRLIYYSQIVNDFQKGDIAEGYSVSREKKESFPLTVTSAQKNPTAFYLCASSTYGQGHQPQHFGDGTRLSIL.